Listed here are 28 T cell receptor beta chains from one sample, sequenced in a study of CD8 T cells in Susac syndrome (dated by TCRdb to the late 2010s). Preparation of the library involved the immunoSEQ multiplex PCR assay. RNA was extracted using the RNeasy kit, and roughly 0.5 to 1 ug of the RNA was reverse transcribed with random hexamers. TCRdb passed the public sequencing reads through fastp at Q25 and MiXCR, retaining productive beta sequences. Each record represents a unique CDR3 protein, reported with the most common genes and DNA among its rows. In this sample the table shows around 190,000 distinct CDR3 sequences, less than 95% of which occur a single time. 0.085% to 0.11% of the sample is in the top ten clones. The sequenced material came from CD4+ T cells from PBMCs. All receptors come from a human donor in good health.

This chain links TRBV24-1 with TRBJ2-3, with D possibly being TRBD1 (6 bases). V was trimmed by 8 bases and J by 2 bases, leaving 10 bases between them. The CDR3 consists of 13 residues. Germline V CDR1 and CDR2: KGHDR, SFDVKD. The CDR3 coding sequence is TGTGCCACCAAGGACAGAAACACAGATACGCAGTATTTT. Amino acid sequence: CATKDRNTDTQYF.

The chain carries TRBV20-1 and TRBJ2-1; tentative D call: TRBD2 (5 bases). The CDR3 totals 11 residues. CDR1 is DFQATT, CDR2 SNEGSKA, per germline (reference sequence). Trimming removed 3 bases at V and 7 bases at J, with 7 bases between. The CDR3 DNA sequence: TGCAGTGCTAGCGGGGTTAATGAGCAGTTCTTC. Translation gives CSASGVNEQFF.

The chain is built from TRBV20-1 and TRBJ2-7; maybe TRBD1 (6 bases). The CDR3 is made up of 12 amino acids. Looked up from germline, CDR1 is DFQATT and CDR2 is SNEGSKA (reference sequence). Trimming removed 3 bases from V and 1 base from J, with 7 bases in between. CDR3 in DNA: TGCAGTGCTAGTAGGGGGTCCTACGAGCAGTACTTC. It specifies CSASRGSYEQYF.

The chain is built from TRBV5-4 and TRBJ2-1; D possibly corresponds to TRBD2 (7 bases). Germline values: CDR1 SGHNT, CDR2 YYREEE (reference sequence). This CDR3 region has 15 residues. Trimming took 0 bases from V and 7 from J, leaving 14 bases between them. The CDR3 spells CASSLVRERGNEQFF. The DNA of the CDR3 is TGTGCCAGCAGCTTGGTGCGGGAGAGGGGGAATGAGCAGTTCTTC.

The chain carries TRBV9 and TRBJ2-1, with TRBD2 identical over 12 bases. The CDR3 has 18 residues. Germline V gene lookup returns CDR1 SGDLS and CDR2 YYNGEE. The trim removed 0 bases at V and 7 bases at J, leaving 11 bases unmatched. The CDR3, as DNA: TGTGCCAGCAGCGTAGCGGCTAGCGGGAGGGCCGGAATGAATGAGCAGTTCTTC. Its protein product is CASSVAASGRAGMNEQFF.

The chain carries TRBV3-1 and TRBJ1-5; D gene unclear. V was pared by 1 base and J by 10 bases, with 14 bases between. Germline CDR1 and CDR2: LGHDT and YNNKEL (reference sequence). This CDR3 contains 14 residues. The CDR3 is CASSQGRPQGPQHF. CDR3 sequence (DNA): TGTGCCAGCAGCCAAGGCAGGCCCCAAGGACCCCAGCATTTT.

The chain joins TRBV18 to TRBJ2-6, with TRBD2 matching over 7 bases. After removal of 0 bases from V and 4 bases from J, the junction contained 12 bases not matched to a gene. From germline, CDR1 is KGHSH and CDR2 LQKENI. The CDR3 loop spans 19 amino acids. CDR3 protein: CASSPPGGASTGGANVLTF. CDR3 in DNA: TGTGCCAGCTCACCACCGGGAGGGGCGTCAACGGGAGGGGCCAACGTCCTGACTTTC.

V gene TRBV24-1 combines with J gene TRBJ2-4; 7 nucleotides match TRBD2. CDR1 is KGHDR, CDR2 SFDVKD, per germline. The CDR3 contains 15 residues. The junction had 8 bases not matched to a gene; V was cut back by 4 bases and J by 6 bases. The CDR3 spells CATSDRRESLNIQYF. The CDR3, as DNA: TGTGCCACCAGTGACCGGCGGGAGTCCCTAAACATTCAGTACTTC.

V usage is TRBV13 and J usage is TRBJ1-2, with D uncertain. Germline values: CDR1 PRHDT, CDR2 FYEKMQ (reference sequence). This CDR3 is 12 amino acids long. V lost 2 bases and J lost 8, with 9 bases in between. The CDR3 DNA reads as TGTGCCAGCAGCTTACAAAGCGGGGGCTACACCTTC. Encoded protein: CASSLQSGGYTF.

The chain links TRBV19 to TRBJ2-1; the match to TRBD2 covers 13 bases. The CDR3 is 17 amino acids. V trimming: 3 bases; J trimming: 11 bases; junction bases outside the gene matches: 13. CDR1 is LNHDA and CDR2 is SQIVND in the germline V gene (reference sequence). The CDR3 DNA reads TGTGCCAGTAGTATTCTATCCGGACTAGCGGGAGTTAAGAAGCAGTTCTTC. This translates into CASSILSGLAGVKKQFF.

V gene TRBV30 combines with J gene TRBJ1-1, with D possibly being TRBD1 (5 bases). The CDR3 has 10 residues. V dropped 5 bases and J dropped 7 bases, with 8 bases sitting between them. Germline V gene sequence: CDR1 GTSNPN, CDR2 SVGIG (reference sequence). Here the CDR3 reads CAWGDGEAFF. The CDR3 nucleotides are TGTGCCTGGGGGGACGGTGAAGCTTTCTTT.

This chain uses TRBV20-1 with TRBJ1-2; unclear D gene. Looked up from germline, CDR1 is DFQATT and CDR2 is SNEGSKA (reference sequence). The length of the CDR3 is 13 residues. The V end was cut by 0 bases, the J end by 8 bases, with 13 bases between. The CDR3 DNA reads as TGCAGTGCTAGAGACCCTAAGCCAGACGGCTACACCTTC. Protein product: CSARDPKPDGYTF.

The J gene is TRBJ2-7, the V gene TRBV20-1; TRBD2 matches 7 bases. J lost 3 bases, V lost 3 bases, and 11 bases had no gene match. This CDR3 contains 15 residues. The germline CDR1 and CDR2 sequences are DFQATT and SNEGSKA (reference sequence). The CDR3 DNA reads as TGCAGTGCTAGGGAACTAGCGCATGCCGACTACGAGCAGTACTTC. It specifies CSARELAHADYEQYF.

The V gene is TRBV11-1, the J gene TRBJ1-2; 7 bases align to TRBD1. V shed 5 bases and J 5 bases; nucleotides not matched to a gene: 5. The CDR3 has 13 amino acids. Germline lookup yields CDR1 SGHAT and CDR2 FQDESV (reference sequence). This CDR3 is CASSRTGRYGYTF. The CDR3 nucleotides are TGTGCCAGCAGCCGGACAGGAAGATATGGCTACACCTTC. Full variable domain (rest looked up from reference TRBV11-1 and TRBJ1-2): EAEVAQSPRYKITEKSQAVAFWCDPISGHATLYWYRQILGQGPELLVQFQDESVVDDSQLPKDRFSAERLKGVDSTLKIQPAELGDSAMYLCASSRTGRYGYTFGSGTRLTVV.

V and J are TRBV2 and TRBJ2-7, with D unclear. Germline assignment: CDR1 SNHLY and CDR2 FYNNEI. The CDR3 loop spans 10 amino acids. V dropped 8 bases and J dropped 4 bases, with 6 bases sitting between them. The CDR3 DNA reads as TGTGCCAGCGCTCAGTACGAGCAGTACTTC. This translates into CASAQYEQYF. Combining the CDR3 with reference TRBV2 and TRBJ2-7 gives the whole variable domain EPEVTQTPSHQVTQMGQEVILRCVPISNHLYFYWYRQILGQKVEFLVSFYNNEISEKSEIFDDQFSVERPDGSNFTLKIRSTKLEDSAMYFCASAQYEQYFGPGTRLTVT.

V and J are TRBV25-1 and TRBJ2-7; D is unclear. Germline CDR1 and CDR2: MGHDK and SYGVNS. The germline V and J ends were trimmed by 2 bases and 4 bases, with 12 bases remaining between them. The length of the CDR3 is 14 residues. This chain's CDR3 is CASSEGRPPYEQYF. The CDR3 nucleotides read TGTGCCAGCAGTGAAGGCCGTCCCCCATACGAGCAGTACTTC.

The gene calls are TRBV6-6 and TRBJ2-2; TRBD1 is a possible D gene (6 bases). Trimming stripped 2 bases from V and 10 bases from J, with 14 bases between. This CDR3 has 14 residues. CDR1 MNHNY and CDR2 SVGAGI come from the germline V gene (reference sequence). The CDR3 DNA reads TGTGCCAGCAGTTACCCTACAGGGATCGCGGAGCTGTTTTTT. Its translation is CASSYPTGIAELFF.

The chain joins TRBV30 to TRBJ1-1, with a weak D call TRBD1 (6 bases). V gave up 1 base and J gave up 5 bases, with 11 bases separating them. The CDR3 is 13 residues long. CDR1 is GTSNPN, CDR2 SVGIG, per germline (reference sequence). In DNA form, the CDR3 reads TGTGCCTGGAGTGGGGCGAGGGGGACTGAAGCTTTCTTT. Translated: CAWSGARGTEAFF. Full variable domain (rest looked up from reference TRBV30 and TRBJ1-1): SQTIHQWPATLVQPVGSPLSLECTVEGTSNPNLYWYRQAAGRGLQLLFYSVGIGQISSEVPQNLSASRPQDRQFILSSKKLLLSDSGFYLCAWSGARGTEAFFGQGTRLTVV.

This clonotype was recorded only once. The V gene is TRBV24-1, the J gene TRBJ2-7; no clear D gene. This CDR3 spans 11 amino acids. Trimming stripped 11 bases from V and 2 bases from J, with 9 bases between. Per germline, CDR1 KGHDR and CDR2 SFDVKD. The CDR3 nucleotides read TGTGCCAAACCTAGAACCTACGAGCAGTACTTC. It specifies CAKPRTYEQYF.

V is TRBV4-3 and J is TRBJ2-1; TRBD2 aligns across 9 bases. Germline V gives CDR1 LGHNA, CDR2 YSLEER. The CDR3 length is 16 residues. The ends lost 0 bases at V and 7 bases at J; junction bases unmatched: 7. In DNA form, the CDR3 reads TGCGCCAGCAGCCAAGACCTAGCGGGGAGGGGGAATGAGCAGTTCTTC. Translated: CASSQDLAGRGNEQFF.

The rearrangement joins TRBV24-1 to TRBJ1-2, with TRBD1 identical over 7 bases. Germline V gene lookup returns CDR1 KGHDR and CDR2 SFDVKD. The ends lost 3 bases at V and 5 bases at J; junction bases unmatched: 8. The CDR3 has 15 residues. The CDR3 protein is CATSDPRQGVYGYTF. CDR3 bases: TGTGCCACCAGTGATCCCAGACAGGGCGTATATGGCTACACCTTC.

This chain joins TRBV11-1 and TRBJ2-1; a possible D gene is TRBD1 (6 bases). CDR1 is SGHAT and CDR2 is FQDESV in the germline V gene (reference sequence). This CDR3 contains 16 residues. V lost 1 base and J lost 7, with 17 bases in between. This chain's CDR3 is CASSLGRQGNVNEQFF. The CDR3 DNA is TGTGCCAGCAGCTTAGGAAGGCAGGGGAATGTGAATGAGCAGTTCTTC.

The chain links TRBV30 to TRBJ2-1; D remains ambiguous. This CDR3 region has 11 residues. The ends were cut back, 1 base at V and 6 bases at J, with 4 bases in the middle. Germline V gene lookup returns CDR1 GTSNPN and CDR2 SVGIG (reference sequence). The CDR3 DNA is TGTGCCTGGAGTGCCCCCAATGAGCAGTTCTTC. This codes for CAWSAPNEQFF.

The rearrangement joins TRBV28 to TRBJ2-7; no definite D call. Germline CDR1 MDHEN, CDR2 SYDVKM. There are 12 residues in the CDR3. Trimming took off 3 bases at V and 7 bases at J, with 10 bases between the two ends. CDR3 DNA sequence: TGTGCCAGCAGTTTTGGGGTAAGGGAGCAGTACTTC. Translation gives CASSFGVREQYF. Combining the CDR3 with reference TRBV28 and TRBJ2-7 gives the whole variable domain DVKVTQSSRYLVKRTGEKVFLECVQDMDHENMFWYRQDPGLGLRLIYFSYDVKMKEKGDIPEGYSVSREKKERFSLILESASTNQTSMYLCASSFGVREQYFGPGTRLTVT.

The chain has TRBV6-6 and TRBJ2-6, with D uncertain. The V end was cut by 2 bases, the J end by 0 bases, with 5 bases between. CDR1 is MNHNY and CDR2 is SVGAGI in the germline V gene (reference sequence). CDR3 length: 15 amino acids. CDR3 region: CASSYGNSGANVLTF. As DNA, the CDR3 is TGTGCCAGCAGTTACGGAAACTCTGGGGCCAACGTCCTGACTTTC.

This sequence joins TRBV11-2 and TRBJ2-1; tentatively, D is TRBD2 (6 bases). The CDR3 has 15 residues. CDR1 and CDR2 from the germline V gene are SGHAT and FQNNGV. Trimming pared 0 bases from V and 4 bases from J, leaving 10 bases between. The CDR3 region is CASSLDGGGYNEQFF. The CDR3 DNA follows: TGTGCCAGCAGCTTAGACGGGGGAGGATACAATGAGCAGTTCTTC.

The chain carries TRBV6-5 and TRBJ2-1, with a weak D call TRBD2 (6 bases). V dropped 6 bases and J dropped 6 bases, with 18 bases sitting between them. The CDR3 is 15 residues long. Looked up from germline, CDR1 is MNHEY and CDR2 is SVGAGI. CDR3 sequence (DNA): TGTGCCAGCAGCTGGACTAACCAACGGTCCAATGAGCAGTTCTTC. This translates into CASSWTNQRSNEQFF.

This chain links TRBV27 with TRBJ1-1; D is undetermined. The V gene's germline CDR1 is MNHEY and CDR2 SMNVEV (reference sequence). V gave up 5 bases and J gave up 3 bases, with 19 bases separating them. This CDR3 contains 16 residues. DNA of the CDR3: TGTGCCAGCAGTCACCGGACCGCCGTGAGGGACACTGAAGCTTTCTTT. Translated, it gives CASSHRTAVRDTEAFF.